The source of this TCR beta chain is a study of T cells in Graves' hyperthyroidism and ophthalmopathy. Study-wide results and caveats: Most clonotypes that expanded in the thyroid above 0.001 also showed up in blood.

As for this clonotype: Antigen specificity is unknown.

Per the germline V gene, CDR1 is MNHNS and CDR2 is SASEGT. Trimming left V 6 bases short and J 3 bases short, with 15 bases between. CDR3 size: 15 residues. RNA transcripts provided the source from which TCR beta CDR3 regions were amplified. The HTBI primer set was used in a first-round RT-PCR of the TCR CDR3. MiXCR, run by TCRdb on the multiplex PCR reads, gives a single entry per CDR3 protein. The table has around 560,000 distinct CDR3 sequences, 16% seen once; the top ten hold 18%. Sequenced sample: blood. The TCR sequence derives from a woman between 18 and 29 years old with Graves' hyperthyroidism. The chain uses TRBV6-1 and TRBJ2-1, with TRBD1 as a possible D gene (5 bases). The CDR3 sequence is CASSLDRSFYNEQFF. The CDR3 DNA reads as TGTGCCAGCAGCCTCGACAGATCCTTCTACAATGAGCAGTTCTTC.